The 22 T cell receptor beta chains presented below share a single source sample, sequenced in a study of T-cell reconstitution after alpha-beta-depleted transplantation in children. Unique molecular identifiers were incorporated when the TCRbeta library was constructed. TCRdb re-called the PCR reads through MiXCR, storing one row per CDR3 protein. Among about 600,000 distinct CDR3 sequences listed, 23% were seen once. Sequencing was performed on PBMCs, mostly from graft donor cells, taken 360 days after TCRalphabeta/CD19-depleted stem cell transplant. These receptors were taken from a boy under two years old who had a stem cell transplant for acute myeloid leukemia, so the T cells may come from the graft donor.

The table lists this clonotype with a few counts. CDR3 sequence: CAIRAGLGGAYEQYF. CDR3 coding DNA: TGTGCCATCAGGGCGGGCCTTGGGGGTGCTTACGAGCAGTACTTC. This sequence joins TRBV10-3 and TRBJ2-7; D possibly matches TRBD1 or TRBD2 (5 bases each). The ends were cut back, 6 bases at V and 4 bases at J, with 19 bases in the middle. Germline CDR1 reads ENHRY; CDR2 reads SYGVKD. CDR3 length: 15 residues.

This clonotype was observed at least ten times. The chain employs TRBV12-3 or TRBV12-4 and TRBJ1-3; D uncertain. The CDR3 runs to 11 residues. V lost 3 bases and J lost 7, with 4 bases in between. CDR3: CASSFGNTIYF. The CDR3 DNA sequence: TGTGCCAGCAGTTTTGGCAACACCATATATTTT.

This sequence joins TRBV18 and TRBJ2-5; 8 bases are a match to TRBD1. Germline V gene sequence: CDR1 KGHSH, CDR2 LQKENI. V trimming: 9 bases; J trimming: 5 bases; junction bases outside the gene matches: 8. The CDR3 covers 13 residues. DNA of the CDR3: TGTGCCAGTGTCCAGGGGGCCGGTGAGACCCAGTACTTC. Translated, it gives CASVQGAGETQYF.

For this clonotype: It may be a read error: a sequence one base away is much more abundant. This chain joins TRBV29-1 and TRBJ2-5; a possible D gene is TRBD2 (6 bases). CDR3 size: 15 residues. Per the germline V gene, CDR1 is SQVTM and CDR2 is ANQGSEA. The CDR3 DNA is TGCAGCGTTGAAGGGCGGGGTTGGTACCAAGAGGCCCAGTACTTC. Translating gives CSVEGRGWYQEAQYF.

The J gene is TRBJ1-2, the V gene TRBV20-1; maybe TRBD1 (5 bases). This CDR3 comprises 12 residues. CDR1 is DFQATT and CDR2 is SNEGSKA in the germline V gene (reference sequence). The V and J ends lost 6 bases and 2 bases respectively, with 10 bases between them. CDR3 amino acids: CSAGDLNYGYTF. CDR3 coding DNA: TGCAGTGCGGGGGACTTGAACTATGGCTACACCTTC.

The chain joins TRBV5-5 to TRBJ2-3; 10 bases match TRBD1. The trim removed 5 bases at V and 2 bases at J, leaving 5 bases unmatched. This CDR3 has 15 amino acids. The germline CDR1 and CDR2 sequences are SGHKS and YYEKEE (reference sequence). In nucleotides, the CDR3 is TGTGCCAGCAGAGCGGACAGGGGGTACACAGATACGCAGTATTTT. Amino acids: CASRADRGYTDTQYF.

This chain joins TRBV7-2 and TRBJ1-1; D may be TRBD1 (6 bases). Trimming removed 3 bases from V and 1 base from J, with 12 bases in between. The CDR3 is 15 amino acids. The germline V gene has CDR1 SGHTA and CDR2 FQGNSA. The CDR3 here is CASSLTGGGNTEAFF. DNA of the CDR3: TGTGCCAGCAGCTTGACAGGCGGAGGGAACACTGAAGCTTTCTTT.

This clonotype was recorded at least ten times. The rearrangement joins TRBV29-1 to TRBJ2-1; D perhaps matches TRBD1 (7 bases). CDR3 length: 14 amino acids. Germline V gene lookup returns CDR1 SQVTM and CDR2 ANQGSEA. V was pared by 6 bases and J by 3 bases, with 15 bases between. This CDR3 reads CSVTWRGHYNEQFF. The CDR3 coding sequence is TGCAGCGTCACCTGGAGGGGGCACTACAATGAGCAGTTCTTC.

The chain couples TRBV6-5 to TRBJ2-7; 7 nucleotides line up with TRBD1. J gave up 3 bases and V 0 bases, and 5 bases lay outside the gene matches. The CDR3 has 15 residues. CDR1 is MNHEY, CDR2 SVGAGI, per germline. CDR3 DNA: TGTGCCAGCAGTTACTCGTTCGACAGGGACTACGAGCAGTACTTC. Amino acid sequence: CASSYSFDRDYEQYF.

This clonotype was observed at least ten times. The chain has TRBV28 and TRBJ1-1; D is unresolved. Germline values: CDR1 MDHEN, CDR2 SYDVKM. The length of the CDR3 is 14 residues. Trimming pared 2 bases from V and 2 bases from J, leaving 9 bases between. The CDR3, as DNA: TGTGCCAGCAGTTTAAAGGCCGGAAACACTGAAGCTTTCTTT. Residues: CASSLKAGNTEAFF.

The sample holds a few counts of this clonotype. This chain joins TRBV7-2 and TRBJ2-2; D possibly uses TRBD1 or TRBD2 (5 bases each). Germline CDR1 is SGHTA and CDR2 is FQGNSA. The V gene lost 5 bases and the J gene lost 7 bases, with 11 bases spanning the gap. CDR3 length equals 13 residues. The CDR3 reads CASSQGSGGELFF. DNA of the CDR3: TGTGCCAGCAGCCAGGGAAGCGGCGGGGAGCTGTTTTTT.

The sample holds a few counts of this clonotype. The V and J genes are TRBV7-7 and TRBJ2-3; D is ambiguous. Germline CDR1 is SSHAT and CDR2 is FNYEAQ (reference sequence). There are 14 residues in the CDR3. Trimming pared 5 bases from V and 1 base from J, leaving 10 bases between. CDR3 bases: TGTGCCAGCAGCCCCGGGCCAGGCACAGATACGCAGTATTTT. This sequence encodes CASSPGPGTDTQYF.

The chain couples TRBV29-1 to TRBJ1-5, with 7 positions matching TRBD1. The V and J ends lost 7 bases and 3 bases, in that order; junction bases with no gene match: 9. This CDR3 is 14 amino acids long. Germline V gene lookup returns CDR1 SQVTM and CDR2 ANQGSEA. The CDR3 region has the DNA TGCAGCGCCTCGACAGGGATATTCAATCAGCCCCAGCATTTT. Translation: CSASTGIFNQPQHF. The full variable domain, in which reference TRBV29-1 and TRBJ1-5 provide the parts outside the CDR3, is SAVISQKPSRDICQRGTSLTIQCQVDSQVTMMFWYRQQPGQSLTLIATANQGSEATYESGFVIDKFPISRPNLTFSTLTVSNMSPEDSSIYLCSASTGIFNQPQHFGDGTRLSIL.

Of note for this clonotype: A read error may be the cause here, since a much bigger clone is one base away. The rearrangement uses TRBV12-3 or TRBV12-4 and TRBJ2-3; 9 bases are a match to TRBD1. The V gene end was trimmed by 6 bases and the J gene end by 2 bases; junction bases not matched to a gene: 6. The length of the CDR3 is 15 residues. The CDR3 is CASRRTGVNTDTQYF. The DNA of the CDR3 is TGTGCCAGCAGAAGGACAGGGGTGAACACAGATACGCAGTATTTT.

The V and J genes are TRBV5-6 and TRBJ2-4; the D gene is possibly TRBD2 (7 bases). The CDR3 contains 13 residues. V was trimmed by 4 bases and J by 11 bases, leaving 16 bases between them. The germline CDR1 and CDR2 sequences are SGHDT and YYEEEE. CDR3 coding DNA: TGTGCCAGCAGCCGGGGGCGGGGGTACTTTCAGTACTTC. The encoded protein is CASSRGRGYFQYF.

Concerning this clonotype: Possible read error: a much larger clone is one base away. The V gene is TRBV3-1, the J gene TRBJ1-5; no clear D. Germline V gene lookup returns CDR1 LGHDT and CDR2 YNNKEL (reference sequence). The CDR3 consists of 13 residues. Trimming shortened V by 2 bases and J by 3 bases, and 5 bases separated the two germline ends. Written as DNA, the CDR3 is TGTGCCAGCAGCCAACACCTCAATCAGCCCCAGCATTTT. The encoded protein is CASSQHLNQPQHF.

In DNA form, the CDR3 reads TGTGCCAGCAGTTTGACAGGGAGGCACACTGAAGCTTTCTTT. It translates to CASSLTGRHTEAFF. V usage is TRBV6-5 and J usage is TRBJ1-1, with 7 bases matching TRBD1. The V segment lost 4 bases and the J segment 3 bases; nucleotides outside the gene matches: 5. Germline lookup yields CDR1 MNHEY and CDR2 SVGAGI. The CDR3 runs to 14 residues.

The chain couples TRBV9 to TRBJ2-5; D unresolved. The CDR3 is made up of 13 amino acids. The V gene lost 3 bases and the J gene lost 5 bases, with 11 bases spanning the gap. CDR1 and CDR2 from the germline V gene are SGDLS and YYNGEE. This CDR3 reads CASSGNIGETQYF. The CDR3 DNA follows: TGTGCCAGCAGCGGTAATATCGGGGAGACCCAGTACTTC.

This clonotype was picked up one time. V is TRBV4-3 and J is TRBJ2-6; D is unclear. Germline CDR1 and CDR2: LGHNA and YSLEER. CDR3 length equals 15 residues. V gave up 0 bases and J gave up 4 bases, with 7 bases separating them. DNA for the CDR3: TGCGCCAGCAGCCAAGACGAATACGGGGCCAACGTCCTGACTTTC. Protein product: CASSQDEYGANVLTF.

This clonotype was found a few times. V gene TRBV5-6 combines with J gene TRBJ2-7, with unresolved D. Germline loops: CDR1 SGHDT, CDR2 YYEEEE. The CDR3 has 14 amino acids. The ends were cut back, 4 bases at V and 2 bases at J, with 13 bases in the middle. The CDR3 reads CASSDVRTTYEQYF. CDR3 coding DNA: TGTGCCAGCAGCGACGTAAGGACGACCTACGAGCAGTACTTC.

This chain joins TRBV4-3 and TRBJ2-3; 11 bases map to TRBD2. This CDR3 region has 14 residues. V shed 0 bases and J 12 bases; nucleotides not matched to a gene: 5. The germline gives CDR1 LGHNA, CDR2 YSLEER. The CDR3 region is CASSQDTLAGGQYF. CDR3 bases: TGCGCCAGCAGCCAAGATACCCTAGCGGGGGGCCAGTATTTT.

V and J are TRBV20-1 and TRBJ2-5; D may correspond to TRBD1 or TRBD2 (6 bases each). V lost 3 bases to trimming and J lost 5 bases, with 19 bases between them. Germline assignment: CDR1 DFQATT and CDR2 SNEGSKA (reference sequence). CDR3 size: 15 residues. For the CDR3, the DNA is TGCAGTGCTAGCTACTCGACAGGAGGGGGGGAGACCCAGTACTTC. It yields the protein CSASYSTGGGETQYF.